This TCR beta chain was profiled in a study of blood T cells in healthy people across ages. Combining a sample-barcoded 5' primer with a J-beta primer mix, a second PCR ran for roughly 6 to 11 cycles. TCRdb recomputed calls from the 5' RACE reads with MiXCR, one row per CDR3 protein. The sample has approximately 850,000 distinct CDR3 sequences; under 45% are singletons. The CDR3 consists of 15 residues. Between the trimmed V and J ends, which lost 5 bases and 5 bases, there was a span of 21 bases. The germline CDR1 and CDR2 sequences are GTSNPN and SVGIG (reference sequence). Findings of the study overall: From one million sequenced T cells, diversity estimates were lower bounds. No one knew whether donors had CMV, which possibly confounded expanded clonotype changes.

A note on this clonotype: Its target is not known.

This TCR came from a man between 60 and 70 years old in good health. The chain employs TRBV30 and TRBJ1-2; the D gene is possibly TRBD1 (6 bases). The specimen sequenced was blood. The CDR3 DNA reads TGTGCCTGGGCGACAGGTCCCAAGCCCAGTTATGGCTACACCTTC. Encoded protein: CAWATGPKPSYGYTF.